Sequencing of this TCR beta chain was carried out in a study of shared clonotypes between healthy human individuals. Researchers ran the assay at a deep level. Measured with immunoSEQ multiplex PCR; TCRdb has only the in-frame clones, and not every one. Seen here are fewer than 500,000 clones, 60% to 80% observed once, and the top ten hold approximately 12%. CDR1 KGHSH and CDR2 LQKENI come from the germline V gene. CDR3 length: 14 amino acids. The V and J ends lost 3 bases and 5 bases, in that order; junction bases with no gene match: 6. This sequence joins TRBV18 and TRBJ2-5; TRBD2 matches 7 bases. Sequencing was carried out using PBMCs. The source of this sequence is a woman between 40 and 50 years old in good health. Some clones in this sample may be carry-over from other donors' samples. CDR3 residues: CASSPLGGMETQYF. The CDR3 DNA reads TGTGCCAGCTCACCTCTCGGGGGGATGGAGACCCAGTACTTC.